The 2 T cell receptor beta chains below all came from one sample that was sequenced in a study of T-cell reconstitution after alpha-beta-depleted transplantation in children. Unique molecular identifiers tagged the TCRbeta library. In TCRdb, the PCR reads were re-called with MiXCR into one record per CDR3 protein. Among roughly 110,000 distinct CDR3 sequences listed, 10% were seen once. The sequenced sample was PBMCs, obtained before TCRalphabeta/CD19-depleted stem cell transplant. The receptors stem from a boy between 2 and 15 years old with acute lymphoblastic leukemia, due to receive a stem cell transplant.

J is TRBJ1-6 and V is TRBV7-9; no firm D call. V was shortened by 1 base and J by 7 bases, with 11 bases between the two germline ends. The CDR3 has 15 residues. Per germline, CDR1 SEHNR and CDR2 FQNEAQ (reference sequence). The CDR3 DNA sequence: TGTGCCAGCAGCTTAGAAACAGTAACGAATTCACCCCTCCACTTT. Protein product: CASSLETVTNSPLHF.

This clonotype came up a few times. V is TRBV5-1 and J is TRBJ1-2; D is ambiguous. V lost 4 bases and J 0 bases, leaving 4 bases between the germline ends. The CDR3 runs 12 residues. Germline-derived CDR1 and CDR2 are SGHRS and YFSETQ. CDR3 residues: CASSGTNYGYTF. The CDR3 coding sequence is TGCGCCAGCAGCGGAACTAACTATGGCTACACCTTC.